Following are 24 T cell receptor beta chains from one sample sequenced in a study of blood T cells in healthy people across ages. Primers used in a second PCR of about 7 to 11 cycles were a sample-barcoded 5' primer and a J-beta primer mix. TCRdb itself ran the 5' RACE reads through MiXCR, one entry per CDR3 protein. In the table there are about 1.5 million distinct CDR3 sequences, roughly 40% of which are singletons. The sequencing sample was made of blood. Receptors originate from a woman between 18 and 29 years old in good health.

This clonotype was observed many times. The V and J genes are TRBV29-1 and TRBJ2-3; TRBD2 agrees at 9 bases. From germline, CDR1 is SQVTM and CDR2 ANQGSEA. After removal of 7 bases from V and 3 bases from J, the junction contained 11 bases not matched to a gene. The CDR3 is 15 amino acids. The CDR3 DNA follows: TGCAGCGCCTTAAGGTCCAGCGGGGGGACAGATACGCAGTATTTT. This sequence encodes CSALRSSGGTDTQYF.

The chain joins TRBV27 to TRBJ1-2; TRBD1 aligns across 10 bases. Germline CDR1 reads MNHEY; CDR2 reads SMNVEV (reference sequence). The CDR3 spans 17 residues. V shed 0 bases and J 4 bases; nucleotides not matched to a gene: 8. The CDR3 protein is CASSLSYGQGVTYGYTF. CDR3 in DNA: TGTGCCAGCAGTTTATCGTACGGACAGGGGGTGACCTATGGCTACACCTTC.

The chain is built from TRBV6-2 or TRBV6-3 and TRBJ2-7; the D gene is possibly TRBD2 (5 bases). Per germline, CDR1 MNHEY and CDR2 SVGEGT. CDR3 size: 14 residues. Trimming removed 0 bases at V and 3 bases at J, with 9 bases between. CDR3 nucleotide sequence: TGTGCCAGCAGTTACTCCGACTATATCTACGAGCAGTACTTC. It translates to CASSYSDYIYEQYF.

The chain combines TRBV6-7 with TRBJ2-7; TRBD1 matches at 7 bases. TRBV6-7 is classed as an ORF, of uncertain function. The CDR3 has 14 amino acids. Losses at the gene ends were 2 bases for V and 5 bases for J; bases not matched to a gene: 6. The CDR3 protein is CASSYPPDRNEQYF. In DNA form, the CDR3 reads TGTGCCAGCAGTTACCCTCCGGACAGGAACGAGCAGTACTTC.

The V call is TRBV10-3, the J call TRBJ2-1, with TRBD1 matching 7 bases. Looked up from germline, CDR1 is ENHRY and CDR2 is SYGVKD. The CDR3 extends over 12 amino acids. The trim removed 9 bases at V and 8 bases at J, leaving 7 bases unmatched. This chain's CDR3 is CAITDRDHEQFF. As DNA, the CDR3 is TGTGCCATTACCGACAGGGACCATGAGCAGTTCTTC.

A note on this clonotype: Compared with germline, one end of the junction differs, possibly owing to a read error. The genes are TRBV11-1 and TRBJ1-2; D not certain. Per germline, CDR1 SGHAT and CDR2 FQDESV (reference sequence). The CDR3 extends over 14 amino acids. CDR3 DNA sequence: TGTGCCAGCAGCTTAGCAGGGAGCAACTGTGGCTACACCTTC. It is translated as CASSLAGSNCGYTF.

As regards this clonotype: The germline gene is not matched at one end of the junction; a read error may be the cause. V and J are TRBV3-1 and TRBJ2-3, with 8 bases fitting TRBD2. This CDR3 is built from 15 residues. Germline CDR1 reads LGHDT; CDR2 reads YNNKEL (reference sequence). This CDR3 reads CASSQGLASTDMQYF. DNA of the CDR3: TGTGCCAGCAGCCAAGGACTAGCGAGCACAGATATGCAGTATTTT.

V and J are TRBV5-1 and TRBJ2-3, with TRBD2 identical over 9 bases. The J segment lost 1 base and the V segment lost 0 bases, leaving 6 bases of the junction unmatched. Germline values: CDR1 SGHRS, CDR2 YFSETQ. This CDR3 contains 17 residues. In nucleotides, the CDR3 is TGCGCCAGCAGCTTGGGTCCGGGACTAGCCGGCACAGATACGCAGTATTTT. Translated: CASSLGPGLAGTDTQYF.

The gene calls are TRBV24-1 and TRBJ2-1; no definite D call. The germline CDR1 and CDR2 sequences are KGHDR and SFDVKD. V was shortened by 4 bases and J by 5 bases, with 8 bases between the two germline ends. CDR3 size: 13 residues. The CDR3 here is CATSDVTDNEQFF. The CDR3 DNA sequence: TGTGCCACCAGTGACGTGACGGACAATGAGCAGTTCTTC.

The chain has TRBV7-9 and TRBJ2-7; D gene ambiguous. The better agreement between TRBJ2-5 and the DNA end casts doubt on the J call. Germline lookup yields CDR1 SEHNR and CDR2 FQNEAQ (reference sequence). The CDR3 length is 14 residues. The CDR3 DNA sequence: TGTGCCAGCAGCTTAGACGCGGTATCGGAGACCCAGTACTTC. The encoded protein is CASSLDAVSETQYF.

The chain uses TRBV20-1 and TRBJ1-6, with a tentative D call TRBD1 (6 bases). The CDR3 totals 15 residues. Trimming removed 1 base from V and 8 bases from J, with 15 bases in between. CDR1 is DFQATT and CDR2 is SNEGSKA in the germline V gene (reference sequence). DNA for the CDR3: TGCAGTGCTAGAGTTTTGGGGGCTCGGGATTCACCCCTCCACTTT. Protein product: CSARVLGARDSPLHF.

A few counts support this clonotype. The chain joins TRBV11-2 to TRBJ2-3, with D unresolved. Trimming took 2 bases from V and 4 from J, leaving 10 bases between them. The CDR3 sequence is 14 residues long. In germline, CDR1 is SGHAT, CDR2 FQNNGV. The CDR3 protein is CASSLWLPPDTQYF. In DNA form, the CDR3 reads TGTGCCAGCAGCTTATGGCTACCCCCAGATACGCAGTATTTT.

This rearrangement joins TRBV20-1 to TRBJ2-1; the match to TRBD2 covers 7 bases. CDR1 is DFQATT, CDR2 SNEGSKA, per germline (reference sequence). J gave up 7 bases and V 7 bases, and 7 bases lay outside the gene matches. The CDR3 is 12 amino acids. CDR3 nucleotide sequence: TGCAGTGTTACGGGAGGTTCAAATGAGCAGTTCTTC. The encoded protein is CSVTGGSNEQFF.

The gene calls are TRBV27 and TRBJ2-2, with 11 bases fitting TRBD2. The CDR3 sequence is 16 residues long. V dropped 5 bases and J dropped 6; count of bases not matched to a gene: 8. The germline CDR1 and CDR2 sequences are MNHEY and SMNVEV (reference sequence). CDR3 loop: CASSHLAGGPPGELFF. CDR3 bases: TGTGCCAGCAGTCATTTAGCGGGAGGGCCCCCCGGGGAGCTGTTTTTT.

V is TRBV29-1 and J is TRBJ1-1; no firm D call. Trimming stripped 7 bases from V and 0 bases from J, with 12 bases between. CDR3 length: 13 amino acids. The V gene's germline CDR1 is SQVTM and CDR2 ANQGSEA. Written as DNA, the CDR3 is TGCAGCGGTCGGGGTCCCTTGAACACTGAAGCTTTCTTT. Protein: CSGRGPLNTEAFF.

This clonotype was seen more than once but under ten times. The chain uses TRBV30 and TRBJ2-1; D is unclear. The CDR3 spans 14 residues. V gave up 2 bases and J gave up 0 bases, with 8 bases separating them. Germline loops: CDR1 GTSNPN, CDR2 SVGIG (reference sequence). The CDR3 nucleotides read TGTGCCTGGAGTCCCCGCCCCTCCTACAATGAGCAGTTCTTC. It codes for CAWSPRPSYNEQFF.

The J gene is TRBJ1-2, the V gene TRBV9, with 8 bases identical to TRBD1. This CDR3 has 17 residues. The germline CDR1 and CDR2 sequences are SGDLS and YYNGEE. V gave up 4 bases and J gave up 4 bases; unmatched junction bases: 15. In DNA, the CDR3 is TGTGCCAGCAGCCCACCTCACGGTACAGGGGGAGCCTATGGCTACACCTTC. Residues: CASSPPHGTGGAYGYTF.

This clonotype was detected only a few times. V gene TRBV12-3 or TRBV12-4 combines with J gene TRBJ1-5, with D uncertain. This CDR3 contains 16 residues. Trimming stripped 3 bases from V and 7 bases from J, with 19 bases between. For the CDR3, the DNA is TGTGCCAGCAGTTTCAGTGGGGATCATAAGGAACAGCCCCAGCATTTT. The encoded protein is CASSFSGDHKEQPQHF.

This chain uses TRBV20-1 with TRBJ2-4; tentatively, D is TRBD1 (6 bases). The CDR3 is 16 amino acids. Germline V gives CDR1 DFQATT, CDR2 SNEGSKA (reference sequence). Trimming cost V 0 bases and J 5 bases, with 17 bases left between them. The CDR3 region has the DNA TGCAGTGCTAGAGATCTAAGGGCTGGGGGCCAAAACATTCAGTACTTC. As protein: CSARDLRAGGQNIQYF.

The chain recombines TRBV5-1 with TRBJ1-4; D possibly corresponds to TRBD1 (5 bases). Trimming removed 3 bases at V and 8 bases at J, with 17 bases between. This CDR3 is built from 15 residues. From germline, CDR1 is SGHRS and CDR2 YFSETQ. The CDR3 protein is CASSSDGGLMEKLFF. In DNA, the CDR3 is TGCGCCAGCAGCTCCGACGGGGGGTTAATGGAAAAACTGTTTTTT.

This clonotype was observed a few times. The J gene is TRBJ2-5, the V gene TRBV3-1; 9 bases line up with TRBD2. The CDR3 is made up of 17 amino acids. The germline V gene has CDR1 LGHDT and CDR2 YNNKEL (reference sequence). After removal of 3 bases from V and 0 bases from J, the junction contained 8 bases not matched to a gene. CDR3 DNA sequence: TGTGCCAGCAGCCAGGGTAGACTAGCGGTGTACCAAGAGACCCAGTACTTC. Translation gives CASSQGRLAVYQETQYF.

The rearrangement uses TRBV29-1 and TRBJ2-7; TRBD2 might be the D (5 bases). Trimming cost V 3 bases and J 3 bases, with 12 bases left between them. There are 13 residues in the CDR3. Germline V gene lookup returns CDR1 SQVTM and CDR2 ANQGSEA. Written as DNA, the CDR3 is TGCAGCGTTGATTTCGGGATTAACTACGAGCAGTACTTC. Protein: CSVDFGINYEQYF.

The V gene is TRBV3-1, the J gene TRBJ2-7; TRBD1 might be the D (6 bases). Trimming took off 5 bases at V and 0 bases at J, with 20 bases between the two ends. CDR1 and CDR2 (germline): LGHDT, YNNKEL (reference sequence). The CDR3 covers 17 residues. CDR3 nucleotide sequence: TGTGCCAGCAGCTCATCGATTTCAGGGGTCAGCTCCTACGAGCAGTACTTC. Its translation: CASSSSISGVSSYEQYF.

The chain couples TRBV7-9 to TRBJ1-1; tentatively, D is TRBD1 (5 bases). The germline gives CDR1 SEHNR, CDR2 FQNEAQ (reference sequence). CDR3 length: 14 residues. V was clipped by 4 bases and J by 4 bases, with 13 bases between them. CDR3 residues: CASSSNLGGTEAFF. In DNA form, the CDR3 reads TGTGCCAGCAGCTCAAACCTCGGGGGCACTGAAGCTTTCTTT.